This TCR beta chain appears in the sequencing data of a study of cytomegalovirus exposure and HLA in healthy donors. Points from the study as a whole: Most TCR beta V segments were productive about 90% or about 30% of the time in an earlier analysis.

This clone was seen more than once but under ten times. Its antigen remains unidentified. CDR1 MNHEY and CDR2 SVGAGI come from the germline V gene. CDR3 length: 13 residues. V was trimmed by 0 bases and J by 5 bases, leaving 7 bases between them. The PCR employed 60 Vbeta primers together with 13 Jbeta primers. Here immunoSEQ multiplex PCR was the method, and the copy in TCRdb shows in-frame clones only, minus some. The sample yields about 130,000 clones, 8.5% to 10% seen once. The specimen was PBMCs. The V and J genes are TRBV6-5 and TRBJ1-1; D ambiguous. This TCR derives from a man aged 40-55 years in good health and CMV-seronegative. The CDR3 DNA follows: TGTGCCAGCAGTTACTCGACTTTGACTGAAGCTTTCTTT. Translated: CASSYSTLTEAFF.